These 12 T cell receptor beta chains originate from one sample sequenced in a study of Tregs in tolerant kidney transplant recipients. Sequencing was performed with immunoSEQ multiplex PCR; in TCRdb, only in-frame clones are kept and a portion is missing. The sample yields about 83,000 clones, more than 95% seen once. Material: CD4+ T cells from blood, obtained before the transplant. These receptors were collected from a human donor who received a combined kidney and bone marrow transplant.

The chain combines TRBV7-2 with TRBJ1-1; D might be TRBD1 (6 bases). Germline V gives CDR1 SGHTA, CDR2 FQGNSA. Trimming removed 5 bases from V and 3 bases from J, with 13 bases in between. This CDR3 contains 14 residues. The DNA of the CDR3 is TGTGCCAGCAGCATCACAGGGAAGGACACTGAAGCTTTCTTT. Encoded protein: CASSITGKDTEAFF.

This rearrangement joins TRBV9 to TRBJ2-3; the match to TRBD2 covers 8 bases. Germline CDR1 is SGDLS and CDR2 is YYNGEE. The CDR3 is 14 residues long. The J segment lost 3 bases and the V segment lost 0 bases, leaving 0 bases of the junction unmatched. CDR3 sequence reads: CASSVVAGTDTQYF. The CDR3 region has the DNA TGTGCCAGCAGCGTAGTAGCGGGGACAGATACGCAGTATTTT. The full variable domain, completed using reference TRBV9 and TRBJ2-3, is DSGVTQTPKHLITATGQRVTLRCSPRSGDLSVYWYQQSLDQGLQFLIQYYNGEERAKGNILERFSAQQFPDLHSELNLSSLELGDSALYFCASSVVAGTDTQYFGPGTRLTVL.

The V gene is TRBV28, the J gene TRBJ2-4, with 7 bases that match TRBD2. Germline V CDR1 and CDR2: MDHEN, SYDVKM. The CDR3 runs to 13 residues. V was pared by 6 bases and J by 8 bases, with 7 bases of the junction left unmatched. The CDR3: CASRISGWDIQYF. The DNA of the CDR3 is TGTGCCAGCAGGATTAGCGGGTGGGACATTCAGTACTTC.

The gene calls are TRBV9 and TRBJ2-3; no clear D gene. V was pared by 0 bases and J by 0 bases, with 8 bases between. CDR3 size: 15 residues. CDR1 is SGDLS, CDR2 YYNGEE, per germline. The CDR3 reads CASSVGVISTDTQYF. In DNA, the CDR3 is TGTGCCAGCAGCGTAGGTGTCATCAGCACAGATACGCAGTATTTT.

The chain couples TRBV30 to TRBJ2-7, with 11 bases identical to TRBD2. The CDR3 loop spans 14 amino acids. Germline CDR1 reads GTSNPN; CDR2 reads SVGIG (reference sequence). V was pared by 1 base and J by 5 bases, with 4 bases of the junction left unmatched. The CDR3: CAWSGRLAGNEQYF. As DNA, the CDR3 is TGTGCCTGGAGTGGAAGACTAGCGGGAAACGAGCAGTACTTC.

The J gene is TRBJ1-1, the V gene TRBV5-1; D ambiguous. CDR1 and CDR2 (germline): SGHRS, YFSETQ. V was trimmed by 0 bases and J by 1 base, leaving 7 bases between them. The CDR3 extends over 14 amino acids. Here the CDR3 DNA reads TGCGCCAGCAGCTTGGACAGTAGGAACACTGAAGCTTTCTTT. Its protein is CASSLDSRNTEAFF.

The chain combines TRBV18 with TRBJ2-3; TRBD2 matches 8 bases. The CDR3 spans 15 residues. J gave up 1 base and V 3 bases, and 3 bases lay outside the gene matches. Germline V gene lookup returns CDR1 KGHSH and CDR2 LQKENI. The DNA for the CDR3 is TGTGCCAGCTCACCTCTTAGCGGGGGCACAGATACGCAGTATTTT. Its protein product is CASSPLSGGTDTQYF.

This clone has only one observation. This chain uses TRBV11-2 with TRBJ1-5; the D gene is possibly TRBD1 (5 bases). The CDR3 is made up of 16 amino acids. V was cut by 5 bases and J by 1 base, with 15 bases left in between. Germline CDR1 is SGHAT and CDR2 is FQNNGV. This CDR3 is CASSQWAGPSNQPQHF. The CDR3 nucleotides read TGTGCCAGCAGCCAGTGGGCAGGGCCGAGCAATCAGCCCCAGCATTTT.

The CDR3 region is CASSGGGRGYTF. The DNA of the CDR3 is TGTGCCAGCAGTGGAGGGGGCCGAGGCTACACCTTC. The rearrangement links TRBV6-1 to TRBJ1-2, with 7 bases lining up with TRBD1. CDR3 length: 12 residues. V lost 4 bases to trimming and J lost 8 bases; unmatched junction nucleotides: 4. Germline lookup yields CDR1 MNHNS and CDR2 SASEGT.

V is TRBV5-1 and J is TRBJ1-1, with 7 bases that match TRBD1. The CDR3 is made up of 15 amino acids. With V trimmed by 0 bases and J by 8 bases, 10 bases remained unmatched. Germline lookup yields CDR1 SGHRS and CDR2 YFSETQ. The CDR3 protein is CASSLGLGTENEAFF. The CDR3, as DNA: TGCGCCAGCAGCTTGGGCCTCGGGACAGAAAACGAAGCTTTCTTT.

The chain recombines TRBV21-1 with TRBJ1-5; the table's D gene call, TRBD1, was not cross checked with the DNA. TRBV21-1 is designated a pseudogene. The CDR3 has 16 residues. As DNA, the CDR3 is TGTGCCAGCAGCCCCAGCCCAGGGGAGAGCAATCAGCCCCAGCATTTT. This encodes CASSPSPGESNQPQHF.

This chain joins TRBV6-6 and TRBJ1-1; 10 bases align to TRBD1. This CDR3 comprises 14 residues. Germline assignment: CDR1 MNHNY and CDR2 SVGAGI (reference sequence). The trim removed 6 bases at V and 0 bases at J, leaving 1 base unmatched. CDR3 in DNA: TGTGCCAGCAGGACAGGGGGCATGAACACTGAAGCTTTCTTT. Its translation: CASRTGGMNTEAFF.